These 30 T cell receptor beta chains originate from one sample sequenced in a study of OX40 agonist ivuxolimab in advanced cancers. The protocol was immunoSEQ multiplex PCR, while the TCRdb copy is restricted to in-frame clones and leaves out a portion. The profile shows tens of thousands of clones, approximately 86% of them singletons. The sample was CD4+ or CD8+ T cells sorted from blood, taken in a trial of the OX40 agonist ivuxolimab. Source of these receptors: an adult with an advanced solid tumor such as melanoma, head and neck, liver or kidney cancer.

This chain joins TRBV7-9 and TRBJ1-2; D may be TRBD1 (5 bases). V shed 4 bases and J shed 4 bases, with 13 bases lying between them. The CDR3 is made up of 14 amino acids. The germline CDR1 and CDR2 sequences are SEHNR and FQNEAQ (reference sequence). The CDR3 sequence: CASSSGFAAYGYTF. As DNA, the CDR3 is TGTGCCAGCAGCTCAGGGTTTGCGGCCTATGGCTACACCTTC.

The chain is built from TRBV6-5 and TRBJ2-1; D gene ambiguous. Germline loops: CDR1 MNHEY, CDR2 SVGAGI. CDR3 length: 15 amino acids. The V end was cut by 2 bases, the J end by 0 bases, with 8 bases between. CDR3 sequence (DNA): TGTGCCAGCAGTTACCTGCAGGACTCCTACAATGAGCAGTTCTTC. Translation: CASSYLQDSYNEQFF.

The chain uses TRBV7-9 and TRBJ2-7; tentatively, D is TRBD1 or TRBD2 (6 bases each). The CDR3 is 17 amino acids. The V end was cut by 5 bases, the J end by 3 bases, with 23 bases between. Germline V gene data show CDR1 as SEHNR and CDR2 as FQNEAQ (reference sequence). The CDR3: CASSPRPGHGSFYEQYF. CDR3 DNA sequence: TGTGCCAGCAGCCCGCGGCCGGGACACGGGAGTTTCTACGAGCAGTACTTC. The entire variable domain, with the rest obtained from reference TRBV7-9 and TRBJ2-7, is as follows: DTGVSQNPRHKITKRGQNVTFRCDPISEHNRLYWYRQTLGQGPEFLTYFQNEAQLEKSRLLSDRFSAERPKGSFSTLEIQRTEQGDSAMYLCASSPRPGHGSFYEQYFGPGTRLTVT.

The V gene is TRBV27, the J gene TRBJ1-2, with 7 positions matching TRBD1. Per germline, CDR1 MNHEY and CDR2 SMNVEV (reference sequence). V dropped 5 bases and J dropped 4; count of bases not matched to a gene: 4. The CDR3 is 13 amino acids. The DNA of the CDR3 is TGTGCCAGCAGTCCCAGGACAGGCTATGGCTACACCTTC. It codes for CASSPRTGYGYTF.

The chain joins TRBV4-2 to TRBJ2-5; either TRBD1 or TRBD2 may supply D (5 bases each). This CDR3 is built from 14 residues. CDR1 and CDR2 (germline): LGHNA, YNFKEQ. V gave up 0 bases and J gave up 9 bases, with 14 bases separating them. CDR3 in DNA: TGTGCCAGCAGCCAAGAAAGTGTCCCGGGGCCCCAGTACTTC. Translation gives CASSQESVPGPQYF.

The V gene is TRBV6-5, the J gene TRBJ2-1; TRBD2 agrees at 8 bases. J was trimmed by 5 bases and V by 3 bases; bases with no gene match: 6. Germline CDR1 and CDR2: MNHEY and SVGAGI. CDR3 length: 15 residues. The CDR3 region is CASSYSAGGNNEQFF. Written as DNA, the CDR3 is TGTGCCAGCAGTTATAGTGCGGGGGGTAACAATGAGCAGTTCTTC.

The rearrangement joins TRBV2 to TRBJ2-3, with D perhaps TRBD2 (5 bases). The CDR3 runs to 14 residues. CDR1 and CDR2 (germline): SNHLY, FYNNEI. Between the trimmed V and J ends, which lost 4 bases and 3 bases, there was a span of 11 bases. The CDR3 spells CASSGVTSTDTQYF. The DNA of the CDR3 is TGTGCCAGCAGTGGGGTCACTAGTACAGATACGCAGTATTTT. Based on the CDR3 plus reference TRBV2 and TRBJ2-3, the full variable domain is EPEVTQTPSHQVTQMGQEVILRCVPISNHLYFYWYRQILGQKVEFLVSFYNNEISEKSEIFDDQFSVERPDGSNFTLKIRSTKLEDSAMYFCASSGVTSTDTQYFGPGTRLTVL.

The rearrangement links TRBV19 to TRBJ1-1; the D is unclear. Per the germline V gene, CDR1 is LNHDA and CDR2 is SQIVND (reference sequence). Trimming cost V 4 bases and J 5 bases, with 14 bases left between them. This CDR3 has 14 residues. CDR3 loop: CASSKVAGDTEAFF. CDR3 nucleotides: TGTGCCAGTAGTAAGGTGGCAGGCGATACTGAAGCTTTCTTT.

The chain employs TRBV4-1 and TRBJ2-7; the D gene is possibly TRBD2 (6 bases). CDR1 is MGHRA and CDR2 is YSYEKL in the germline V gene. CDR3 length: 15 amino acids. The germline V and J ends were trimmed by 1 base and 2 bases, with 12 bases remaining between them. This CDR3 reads CASSQVVTRAYEQYF. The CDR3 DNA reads TGCGCCAGCAGCCAAGTGGTGACTAGAGCCTACGAGCAGTACTTC.

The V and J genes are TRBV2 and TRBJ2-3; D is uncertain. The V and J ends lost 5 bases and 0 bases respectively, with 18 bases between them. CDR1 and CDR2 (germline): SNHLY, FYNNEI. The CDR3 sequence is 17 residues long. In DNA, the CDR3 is TGTGCCAGCAGTCCAAGGCTTGTGGGTATTAGCACAGATACGCAGTATTTT. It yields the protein CASSPRLVGISTDTQYF.

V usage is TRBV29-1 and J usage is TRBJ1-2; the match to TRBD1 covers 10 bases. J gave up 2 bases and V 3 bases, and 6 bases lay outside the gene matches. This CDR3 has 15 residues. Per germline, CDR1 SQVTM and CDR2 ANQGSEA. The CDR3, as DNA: TGCAGCGTTGATAATTCGGGACAGGGGAACTATGGCTACACCTTC. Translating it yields CSVDNSGQGNYGYTF. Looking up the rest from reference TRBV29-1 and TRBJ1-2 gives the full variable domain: SAVISQKPSRDICQRGTSLTIQCQVDSQVTMMFWYRQQPGQSLTLIATANQGSEATYESGFVIDKFPISRPNLTFSTLTVSNMSPEDSSIYLCSVDNSGQGNYGYTFGSGTRLTVV.

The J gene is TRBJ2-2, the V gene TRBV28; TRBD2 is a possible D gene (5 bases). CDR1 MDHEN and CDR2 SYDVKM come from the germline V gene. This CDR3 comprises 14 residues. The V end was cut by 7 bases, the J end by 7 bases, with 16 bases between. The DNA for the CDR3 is TGTGCCAGCACCCCAGGTCCCGGGATCGGGGAGCTGTTTTTT. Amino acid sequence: CASTPGPGIGELFF. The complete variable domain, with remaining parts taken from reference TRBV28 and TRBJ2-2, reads DVKVTQSSRYLVKRTGEKVFLECVQDMDHENMFWYRQDPGLGLRLIYFSYDVKMKEKGDIPEGYSVSREKKERFSLILESASTNQTSMYLCASTPGPGIGELFFGEGSRLTVL.

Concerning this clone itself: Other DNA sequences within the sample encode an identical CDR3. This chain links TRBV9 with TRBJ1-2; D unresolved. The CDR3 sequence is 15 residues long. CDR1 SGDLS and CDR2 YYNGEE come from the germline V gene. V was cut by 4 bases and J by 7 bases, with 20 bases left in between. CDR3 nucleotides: TGTGCCAGCAGCCCACCTGGATTACCCCATATTGGCTACACCTTC. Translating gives CASSPPGLPHIGYTF.

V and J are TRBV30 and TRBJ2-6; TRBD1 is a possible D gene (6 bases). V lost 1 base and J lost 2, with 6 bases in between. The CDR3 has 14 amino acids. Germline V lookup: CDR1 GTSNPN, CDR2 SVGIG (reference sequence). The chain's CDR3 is CAWSEGAGANVLTF. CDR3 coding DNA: TGTGCCTGGAGTGAGGGGGCTGGGGCCAACGTCCTGACTTTC.

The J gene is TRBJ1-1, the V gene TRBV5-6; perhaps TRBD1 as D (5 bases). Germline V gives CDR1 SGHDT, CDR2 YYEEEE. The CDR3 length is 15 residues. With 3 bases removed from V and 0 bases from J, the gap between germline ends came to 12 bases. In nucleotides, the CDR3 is TGTGCCAGCAGCTGGATGGGGACTCTGAACACTGAAGCTTTCTTT. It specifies CASSWMGTLNTEAFF.

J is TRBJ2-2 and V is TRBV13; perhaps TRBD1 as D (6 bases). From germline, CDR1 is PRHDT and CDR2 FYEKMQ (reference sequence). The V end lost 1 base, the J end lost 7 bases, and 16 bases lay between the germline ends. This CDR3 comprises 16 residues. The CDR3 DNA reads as TGTGCCAGCAGCTTAGACAGGGCCCCGTTCGACGGGGAGCTGTTTTTT. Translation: CASSLDRAPFDGELFF.

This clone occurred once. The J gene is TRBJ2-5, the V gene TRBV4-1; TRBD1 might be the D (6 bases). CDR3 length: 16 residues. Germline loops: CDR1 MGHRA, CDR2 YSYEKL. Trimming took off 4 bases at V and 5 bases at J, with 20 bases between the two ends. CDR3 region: CASSLSGTTPAETQYF. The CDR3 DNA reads TGCGCCAGCAGCCTCTCCGGGACAACACCCGCGGAGACCCAGTACTTC.

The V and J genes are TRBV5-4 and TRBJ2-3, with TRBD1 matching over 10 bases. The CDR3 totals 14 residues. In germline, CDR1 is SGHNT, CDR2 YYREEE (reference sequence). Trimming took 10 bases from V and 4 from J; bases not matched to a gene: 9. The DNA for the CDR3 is TGTGCCGTGGGGGACAGGGGAGGATCAGATACGCAGTATTTT. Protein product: CAVGDRGGSDTQYF.

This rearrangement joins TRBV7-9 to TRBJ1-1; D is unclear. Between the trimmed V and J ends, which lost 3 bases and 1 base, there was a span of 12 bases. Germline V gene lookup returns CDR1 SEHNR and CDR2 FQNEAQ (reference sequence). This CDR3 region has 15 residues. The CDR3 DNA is TGTGCCAGCAGCTTCACAACTAGCCGGAACACTGAAGCTTTCTTT. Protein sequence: CASSFTTSRNTEAFF.

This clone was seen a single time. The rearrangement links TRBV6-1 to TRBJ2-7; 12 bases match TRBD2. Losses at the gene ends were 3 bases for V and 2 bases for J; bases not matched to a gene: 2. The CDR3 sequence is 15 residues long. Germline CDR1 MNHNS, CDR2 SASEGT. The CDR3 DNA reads TGTGCCAGCAGTGACCTAGCGGGAGGGCCCTACGAGCAGTACTTC. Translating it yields CASSDLAGGPYEQYF.

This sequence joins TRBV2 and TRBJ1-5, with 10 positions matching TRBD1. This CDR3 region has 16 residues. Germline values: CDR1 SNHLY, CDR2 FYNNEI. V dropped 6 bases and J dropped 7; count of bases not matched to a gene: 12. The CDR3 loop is CASSASAGQGKQPQHF. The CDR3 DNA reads TGTGCCAGCAGCGCAAGCGCGGGACAGGGGAAACAGCCCCAGCATTTT.

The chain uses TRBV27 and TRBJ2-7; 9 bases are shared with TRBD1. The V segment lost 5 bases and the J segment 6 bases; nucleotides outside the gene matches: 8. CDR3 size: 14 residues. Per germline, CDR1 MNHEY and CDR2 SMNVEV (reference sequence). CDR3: CASSADRGTGEQYF. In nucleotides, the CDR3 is TGTGCCAGCAGTGCGGACAGGGGAACGGGCGAGCAGTACTTC.

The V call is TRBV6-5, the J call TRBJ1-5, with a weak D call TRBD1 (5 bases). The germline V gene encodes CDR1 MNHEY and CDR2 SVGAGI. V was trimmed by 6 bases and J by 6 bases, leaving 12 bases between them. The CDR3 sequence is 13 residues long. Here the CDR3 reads CASSREGRQPQHF. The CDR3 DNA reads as TGTGCCAGCAGCCGAGAGGGGCGTCAGCCCCAGCATTTT.

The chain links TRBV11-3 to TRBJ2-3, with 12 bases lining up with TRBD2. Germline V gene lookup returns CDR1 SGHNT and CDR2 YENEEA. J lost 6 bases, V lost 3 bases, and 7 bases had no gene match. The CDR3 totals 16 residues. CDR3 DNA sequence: TGTGCCAGCAGCTTTACCGGGACTAGCGGGTCGGATACGCAGTATTTT. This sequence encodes CASSFTGTSGSDTQYF.

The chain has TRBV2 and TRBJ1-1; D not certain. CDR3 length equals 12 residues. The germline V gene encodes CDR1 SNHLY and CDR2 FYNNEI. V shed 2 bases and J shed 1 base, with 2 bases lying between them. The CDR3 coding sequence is TGTGCCAGCAGTGAACGGAACACTGAAGCTTTCTTT. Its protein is CASSERNTEAFF.

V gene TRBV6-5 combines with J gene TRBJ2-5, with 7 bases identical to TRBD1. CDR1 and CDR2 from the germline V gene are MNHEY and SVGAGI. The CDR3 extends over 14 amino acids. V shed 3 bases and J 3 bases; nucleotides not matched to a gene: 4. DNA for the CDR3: TGTGCCAGCAGTTATTCTACAGGGGAAGAGACCCAGTACTTC. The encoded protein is CASSYSTGEETQYF.

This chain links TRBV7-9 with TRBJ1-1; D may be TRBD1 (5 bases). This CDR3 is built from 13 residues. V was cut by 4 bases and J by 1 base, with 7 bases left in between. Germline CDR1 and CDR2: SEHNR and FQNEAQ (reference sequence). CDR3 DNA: TGTGCCAGCAGCTGGGGCCAGAACACTGAAGCTTTCTTT. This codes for CASSWGQNTEAFF.

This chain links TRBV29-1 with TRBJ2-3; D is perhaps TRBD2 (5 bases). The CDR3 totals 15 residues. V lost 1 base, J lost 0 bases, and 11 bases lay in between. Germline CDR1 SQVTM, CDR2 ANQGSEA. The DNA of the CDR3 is TGCAGCGTTGAAGGCCAGCGGAGCAGCACAGATACGCAGTATTTT. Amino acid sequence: CSVEGQRSSTDTQYF.

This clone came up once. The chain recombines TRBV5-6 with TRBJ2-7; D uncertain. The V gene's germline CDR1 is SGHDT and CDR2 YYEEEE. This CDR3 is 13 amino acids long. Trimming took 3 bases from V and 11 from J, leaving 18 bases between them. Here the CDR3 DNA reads TGTGCCAGCAGCTACCCCGGTCTCAATAGGGAGTACTTC. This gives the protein CASSYPGLNREYF. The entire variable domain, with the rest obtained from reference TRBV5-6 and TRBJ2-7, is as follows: DAGVTQSPTHLIKTRGQQVTLRCSPKSGHDTVSWYQQALGQGPQFIFQYYEEEERQRGNFPDRFSGHQFPNYSSELNVNALLLGDSALYLCASSYPGLNREYFGPGTRLTVT.

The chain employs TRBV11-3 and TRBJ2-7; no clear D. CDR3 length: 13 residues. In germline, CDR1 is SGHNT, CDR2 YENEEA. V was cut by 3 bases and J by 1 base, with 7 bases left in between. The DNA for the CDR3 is TGTGCCAGCAGCTTCGCCGATTCCTACGAGCAGTACTTC. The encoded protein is CASSFADSYEQYF.